The sequence of this TCR beta chain was determined in a study of T cells after yellow fever vaccination. On the study more broadly: Preparation used SMART-Seq v4 Ultra Low Input for the low-cell-number fractions.

This clonotype was recorded a few times. Antigen unknown. Findings and limits, study-wide: Re-detected after boosting: most primary clones, around 96% of CD4 and about 85% of CD8.

MiXCR was run by TCRdb on the 5' RACE reads, yielding one entry per CDR3 protein. In the table there are hundreds of thousands of distinct CDR3 sequences, around 13% of which are singletons. This CDR3 is 18 amino acids long. Germline CDR1 reads SGHTA; CDR2 reads FQGNSA. The germline V and J ends were trimmed by 4 bases and 0 bases, with 19 bases remaining between them. The gene calls are TRBV7-2 and TRBJ1-3, with D tentatively TRBD1 (5 bases). This TCR was recovered from a man between 18 and 29 years old who received the YFV17D yellow fever vaccine. The sample here was CD4+ T cells sorted from PBMCs, taken 15 days after the yellow fever booster vaccination. This CDR3 is CASSSARSRVRSGNTIYF. The CDR3 region has the DNA TGTGCCAGCAGCTCAGCACGAAGCAGGGTCCGCTCTGGAAACACCATATATTTT. Together with reference TRBV7-2 and TRBJ1-3, the CDR3 gives the full variable domain: GAGVSQSPSNKVTEKGKDVELRCDPISGHTALYWYRQSLGQGLEFLIYFQGNSAPDKSGLPSDRFSAERTGGSVSTLTIQRTQQEDSAVYLCASSSARSRVRSGNTIYFGEGSWLTVV.